This T cell receptor beta chain was profiled in a study of OX40 agonist ivuxolimab in advanced cancers. Broadly, across the study: Ivuxolimab was a fully human IgG2 agonistic monoclonal antibody targeting the costimulatory receptor OX40 (CD134). Peripheral TCRbeta sequencing was intended to test whether TCR sequence diversity was altered and clonal T-cell expansion was caused by ivuxolimab. The monotherapy dose-escalation portion (N ≈ 50 patients) of the phase I ivuxolimab trial is reported in the paper. Patients were allowed to have had prior anti-PD-1, anti-PD-L1 or anti-CTLA-4 therapy, and more than 35% of the dose-escalation patients had been treated with checkpoint inhibitors. Among the approximately 50 dose-escalation patients, around 20 had hepatocellular carcinoma, roughly 15 melanoma, 9 renal cell carcinoma and 9 head and neck cancer. Intravenous ivuxolimab was administered to patients every 2 weeks at six dose levels: 0.01, 0.1, 0.3, 1.5, 3 and 10 mg/kg. Three dose-escalation patients achieved partial responses, one with hepatocellular carcinoma and two with cutaneous melanoma. The dose-escalation cohort was about 87% male with a mean age of about 60 years, ranging from roughly 23 to 80. Study-wide conclusions, independent of this receptor: Low levels of normalized T-cell clonal expansion were also shown by some nonresponding patients. In the 0.1-3.0 mg/kg groups, partial responders were among the patients with the lowest normalized peripheral clonal expansion, particularly in CD8+ T cells. At doses from 0.1 to 3.0 mg/kg, clonal expansion was seen in both CD4+ and CD8+ blood T cells between baseline and week 6. On average, CD8+ T cells showed more expanded clones than CD4+ T cells after ivuxolimab. The antigen specificity of the peripheral T cells that underwent clonal expansion was not determined.

Comment on this clone: Its antigen has not been determined. Base-call qualities are not available, and no considerably larger clone is one nucleotide away.

The trial excluded patients who had a history of autoimmune disease or who were on systemic immunosuppression. Peripheral blood for TCR sequencing was collected from all dose cohorts at baseline, on cycle 4 day 1, and on cycle 7 day 1. Samples came from an open-label, multicenter, first-in-human phase I dose-escalation trial of ivuxolimab. Adults with locally advanced or metastatic head and neck squamous cell, hepatocellular, melanoma or renal cell carcinoma were enrolled in the trial. Before TCR sequencing, CD4+ T cells and CD8+ T cells were sorted from peripheral blood as separate populations. Genomic DNA was isolated from the sorted cells so that the TCRbeta CDR3 region could be sequenced. The immunoSEQ Assay was used for sequencing of TCRbeta CDR3 regions. The table was pulled from immuneACCESS by TCRdb, which kept in-frame rearrangements only. Such tables lose some clones; where checked, under half of the loss comes from unresolved V genes, and the rest has no known cause. A total of about 31,000 clones appear in this sample, about 88% of them only once. The top ten hold 31% of the sample.

V and J lose 6 bases and 2 bases, and a span of 5 bases separates them. CDR1 MGHDK and CDR2 SYGVNS were looked up in the germline V gene. The CDR3 numbers 12 residues from cysteine through phenylalanine. Just CDR3 DNA is preserved here, 36 bases in frame from base 1. The receptor comes from an adult with an advanced solid tumor such as melanoma, head and neck, liver or kidney cancer. The input for sequencing was CD4+ or CD8+ T cells sorted from blood, taken in a trial of the OX40 agonist ivuxolimab. The chain couples TRBV25-1 to TRBJ1-3; no D gene is confidently identified. The CDR3 is CASSLTGNTIYF. The sequence in DNA is TGTGCCAGCAGCCTGACTGGAAACACCATATATTTT.